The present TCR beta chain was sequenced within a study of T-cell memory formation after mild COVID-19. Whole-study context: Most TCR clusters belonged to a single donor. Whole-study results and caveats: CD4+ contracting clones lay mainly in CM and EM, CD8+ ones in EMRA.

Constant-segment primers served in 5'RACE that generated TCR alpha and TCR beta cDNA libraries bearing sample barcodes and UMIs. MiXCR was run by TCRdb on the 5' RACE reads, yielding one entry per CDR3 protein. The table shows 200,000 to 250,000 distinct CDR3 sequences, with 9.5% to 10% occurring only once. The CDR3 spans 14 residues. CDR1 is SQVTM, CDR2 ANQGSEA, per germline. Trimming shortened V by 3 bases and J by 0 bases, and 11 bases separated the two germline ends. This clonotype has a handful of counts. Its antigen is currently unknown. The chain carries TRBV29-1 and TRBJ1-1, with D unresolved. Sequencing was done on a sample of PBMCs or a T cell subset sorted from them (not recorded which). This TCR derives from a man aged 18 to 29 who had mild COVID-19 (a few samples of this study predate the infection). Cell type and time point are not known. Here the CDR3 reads CSVETLAMNTEAFF. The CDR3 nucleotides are TGCAGCGTTGAGACCCTGGCAATGAACACTGAAGCTTTCTTT.